A selection of T cell receptor beta chains follows, all from one sample in a study of cytomegalovirus exposure and HLA in healthy donors. Only in-frame clones appear in the TCRdb table, and some are missing; sequencing was by immunoSEQ multiplex PCR. The profile shows some 170,000 clones, around 76% of them singletons. Sequencing was performed on PBMCs. These TCRs come from a man between 60 and 75 years old in good health and CMV-seronegative. Both conserved end residues are part of each CDR3. D genes are given only for firm matches. Rows give clone size only sometimes, using once, few, many, or a class for an expanded clone.

V,J,size,D,DNA,CDR3
TRBV7-7,TRBJ2-1,once,.,TGTGCCAGCAGCCCTACTCCGGGAAATTACAATGAGCAGTTCTTC,CASSPTPGNYNEQFF
TRBV7-2,TRBJ1-1,.,TRBD1,TGTGCCAGCAGCACCACAGGGGGGGGCACTGAAGCTTTCTTT,CASSTTGGGTEAFF
TRBV28,TRBJ1-1,.,TRBD1,TGTGCCAGCAGTGGGGGGGGATCCTGGGGACAGGAGAACACTGAAGCTTTCTTT,CASSGGGSWGQENTEAFF
TRBV30,TRBJ2-7,once,TRBD1,TGTGCCTGGGGGACAGACCCCTACGAGCAGTACTTC,CAWGTDPYEQYF
TRBV27,TRBJ2-7,.,.,TGTGCCAGCAGTTTAGACAGATCCTACGAGCAGTACTTC,CASSLDRSYEQYF
TRBV5-4,TRBJ1-3,.,TRBD1,TGTGCCAGCAGCCGCCAGACAGGGTACAACACCATATATTTT,CASSRQTGYNTIYF
TRBV7-2,TRBJ1-2,.,.,TGTGCCAGCAGCGCTCCGCCCGGGGGCTATGGCTACACCTTC,CASSAPPGGYGYTF
TRBV6-5,TRBJ1-1,few,.,TGTGCCAGCAGTTACTTTTCGACTGACACTGAAGCTTTCTTT,CASSYFSTDTEAFF
TRBV30,TRBJ2-2,.,TRBD2,TGTGCCTGGCGGTTGGGACTAGCGGGACACACCGGGGAGCTGTTTTTT,CAWRLGLAGHTGELFF
TRBV5-6,TRBJ2-7,.,.,TGTGCCAGCAGCTTGGGGTCATCGAGGGAGCAGTACTTC,CASSLGSSREQYF
TRBV5-1,TRBJ2-3,once,TRBD2,TGCGCCAGCAGCTTGACTAGCGGGACTCAAGATACGCAGTATTTT,CASSLTSGTQDTQYF
TRBV28,TRBJ2-1,.,.,TGTGCCAACCACACCTCCGCGACAGACAATTCCCCCCCAGGGAATGAGCAGTTCTTC,CANHTSATDNSPPGNEQFF
TRBV18,TRBJ2-3,.,TRBD2,TGTGCCAGCTCACCACCCAGCGGGAGTCATACGCAGTATTTT,CASSPPSGSHTQYF
TRBV27,TRBJ2-7,.,TRBD2,TGTGCCAGCAGTTGGGCGGGAGGGAGGTACGAGCAGTACTTC,CASSWAGGRYEQYF
TRBV7-2,TRBJ1-5,once,TRBD1,TGTGCCAGCAGCACGACAGGGGGGGATCAGCCCCAGCATTTT,CASSTTGGDQPQHF
TRBV10-3,TRBJ1-2,.,TRBD1,TGTGCCATCACTTCAAGGACAGGGCAAGGCTACACCTTC,CAITSRTGQGYTF
TRBV28,TRBJ2-7,few,TRBD1,TGTGCCAGCAGGGACAGGGGGCTTTACGAGCAGTACTTC,CASRDRGLYEQYF
TRBV27,TRBJ1-5,once,.,TGTGCCAGCAGTTTAGAGCGTTATCGCTCCCAGCATTTT,CASSLERYRSQHF
TRBV5-4,TRBJ2-1,few,TRBD2,TGTGCCAGCAGCTCCGCGGGGGGGCCTCGTGCCTACAATGAGCAGTTCTTC,CASSSAGGPRAYNEQFF
TRBV7-9,TRBJ2-3,few,TRBD2,TGTGCCAGCAGCCCGGCTCGGCTAGCGGGACCATTTCGCACAGATACGCAGTATTTT,CASSPARLAGPFRTDTQYF
TRBV10-3,TRBJ2-5,.,TRBD1,TGTGCCATCAGTGTGGCCAGGACAGGGGGTCAAGAGACCCAGTACTTC,CAISVARTGGQETQYF
TRBV27,TRBJ2-7,.,TRBD1,TGTGCCAGCGTAGGACAGGGCATTTACGAGCAGTACTTC,CASVGQGIYEQYF
TRBV18,TRBJ1-4,few,.,TGTGCCAGCTCACCAAACTCCTCCGGGGGAGAAAAACTGTTTTTT,CASSPNSSGGEKLFF
TRBV30,TRBJ2-2,.,TRBD2,TGTGCCTGGAGTAGGGGAGGGACGAACACCGGGGAGCTGTTTTTT,CAWSRGGTNTGELFF
TRBV4-1,TRBJ2-1,once,TRBD2,TGCGCCAGCAGCCAGCTACCCCTAGCGGGAGGCTCGGGTGAGCAGTTCTTC,CASSQLPLAGGSGEQFF
TRBV4-1,TRBJ2-1,.,TRBD1,TGCGCCAGCAGCCTCCCCGGGACAGCCCATGTCGAGTTCTTC,CASSLPGTAHVEFF
TRBV7-8,TRBJ1-5,.,.,TGTGCCAGCAGCTTAGAGGCAGGGAGGATAGGCAATCAGCCCCAGCATTTT,CASSLEAGRIGNQPQHF
TRBV5-1,TRBJ2-3,once,.,TGCGCCAGCAGCCAAAGCACAGATACGCAGTATTTT,CASSQSTDTQYF
TRBV11-2,TRBJ2-1,few,.,TGTGCCAGCAGCCCAGACAACCCCAGGAATGAGCAGTTCTTC,CASSPDNPRNEQFF
TRBV7-8,TRBJ2-1,.,.,TGTGCCAGCAGCTTAGAGGGAGTAACGTACAATGAGCAGTTCTTC,CASSLEGVTYNEQFF
TRBV5-5,TRBJ2-5,.,TRBD1,TGTGCCAGCAGCGCCTTCGGGACAGACCAAGAGACCCAGTACTTC,CASSAFGTDQETQYF
TRBV6-1,TRBJ1-4,few,.,TGTGCCAGCAGAAGTGGTCCGGGGGGGGGTGAAAAACTGTTTTTT,CASRSGPGGGEKLFF
TRBV28,TRBJ2-2,.,.,TGTGCCGCGGAGACAGTGAACACCGGGGAGCTGTTTTTT,CAAETVNTGELFF
TRBV30,TRBJ1-1,.,.,TGTGCCTGGAGTACTAGAGGAGGACTTGAAGCTTTCTTT,CAWSTRGGLEAFF
TRBV7-2,TRBJ2-2,.,.,TGTGCCAGCAGCCCCCGCCTTAGTAGTTACGGGGAGCTGTTTTTT,CASSPRLSSYGELFF
TRBV7-6,TRBJ2-7,.,TRBD1,TGTGCCAGCAGCTTAGCGGAGTACAGGGGGGTCAACGAGCAGTACTTC,CASSLAEYRGVNEQYF
TRBV30,TRBJ1-3,.,TRBD1,TGTGCCTGTACTGACAGGGTAACTGGAAACACCATATATTTT,CACTDRVTGNTIYF
TRBV28,TRBJ1-2,.,TRBD1,TGTGCCAGCACCACGGACAGGGTCGATGGCTACACCTTC,CASTTDRVDGYTF
TRBV7-9,TRBJ2-3,.,TRBD2,TGTGCCAGCAGCTTGTGGACTAGCGCTAGCACAGATACGCAGTATTTT,CASSLWTSASTDTQYF
TRBV5-1,TRBJ2-2,.,.,TGCGCCAGCAGCTTGGGTGTCCCCGAGGCCGGGGAGCTGTTTTTT,CASSLGVPEAGELFF
TRBV18,TRBJ2-5,.,TRBD2,TGTGCCAGCTCACCGGACGGGGGGGAGACCCAGTACTTC,CASSPDGGETQYF
TRBV30,TRBJ1-2,.,.,TGTGCCTGGAGTCCCCGAAGAGGAGGCTACACCTTC,CAWSPRRGGYTF
TRBV6-5,TRBJ1-6,.,TRBD1,TGTGCCAGCAGGGGACAGGGTGATAATTCACCCCTCCACTTT,CASRGQGDNSPLHF
TRBV30,TRBJ1-4,.,.,TGTGCCTGGACCCCTGTGGGCAGGGTTGAAGAAAAACTGTTTTTT,CAWTPVGRVEEKLFF
TRBV28,TRBJ1-4,.,.,TGTGCCAGCAGTTTTACTCCCTTAAGAAATGAAAAACTGTTTTTT,CASSFTPLRNEKLFF
TRBV2,TRBJ1-5,.,.,TGTGCCAGCAGCGAGGGCGGGGGTAGGGGACAGCCCCAGCATTTT,CASSEGGGRGQPQHF
TRBV6-1,TRBJ1-2,.,.,TGTGCCAGCAGCTCGAGACAGGTTTACTACACCTTC,CASSSRQVYYTF
TRBV6-1,TRBJ2-7,.,TRBD1,TGTGCCAGCAACTTGGACAGGGCTGACGAGCAGTACTTC,CASNLDRADEQYF
TRBV6-6,TRBJ1-2,.,.,TGTGCCAGCACCCAATCAGGACTCGACCGCTACTATGGCTACACCTTC,CASTQSGLDRYYGYTF
TRBV11-2,TRBJ2-1,.,.,TGTGCCAGCAGCTTAGATCTGGGTCGGGAGTTGCAGTTCTTC,CASSLDLGRELQFF
TRBV19,TRBJ2-2,few,TRBD2,TGTGCCAGTAGTATAAATGGCGGGAGGGCCACCGGGGAGCTGTTTTTT,CASSINGGRATGELFF
TRBV19,TRBJ2-2,once,.,TGTGCCAGTAGTACATACCGGGACTCCTCGGACACCGGGGAGCTGTTTTTT,CASSTYRDSSDTGELFF
TRBV10-3,TRBJ2-1,.,TRBD2,TGTGCCGCGGGGGTAGATGAGCAGTTCTTC,CAAGVDEQFF
TRBV7-9,TRBJ2-7,.,TRBD1,TGTGCCAGCAGCAAACCGGGACAGGACCTACGGGAGCAGTACTTC,CASSKPGQDLREQYF
TRBV5-4,TRBJ1-6,.,.,TGTGCCAGCAGCCTGGATGGACTAGATCCCTATAATTCACCCCTCCACTTT,CASSLDGLDPYNSPLHF
TRBV5-4,TRBJ1-4,once,.,TGTGCCAGCAGCTTGCAAGGGGCTGGTGAAAAACTGTTTTTT,CASSLQGAGEKLFF
TRBV18,TRBJ1-4,once,TRBD1,TGTGCCAGCTCCCCGCGGACAGGGACTAATGAAAAACTGTTTTTT,CASSPRTGTNEKLFF
TRBV11-2,TRBJ2-7,.,.,TGTGCCAGCAGCTTAGAATGGACAGCCTACGAGCAGTACTTC,CASSLEWTAYEQYF